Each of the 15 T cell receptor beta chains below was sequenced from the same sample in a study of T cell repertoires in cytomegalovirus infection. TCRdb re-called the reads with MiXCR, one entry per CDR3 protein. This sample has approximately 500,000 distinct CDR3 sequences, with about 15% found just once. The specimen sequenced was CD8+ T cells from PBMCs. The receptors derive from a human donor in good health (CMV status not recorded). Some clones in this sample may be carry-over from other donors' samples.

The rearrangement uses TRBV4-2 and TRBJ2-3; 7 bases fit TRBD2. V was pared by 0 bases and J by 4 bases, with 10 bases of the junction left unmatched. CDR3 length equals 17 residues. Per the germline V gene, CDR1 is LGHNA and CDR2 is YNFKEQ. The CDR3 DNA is TGTGCCAGCAGCCAAGACCCCCTAGCGGTAATCCCAGATACGCAGTATTTT. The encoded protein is CASSQDPLAVIPDTQYF.

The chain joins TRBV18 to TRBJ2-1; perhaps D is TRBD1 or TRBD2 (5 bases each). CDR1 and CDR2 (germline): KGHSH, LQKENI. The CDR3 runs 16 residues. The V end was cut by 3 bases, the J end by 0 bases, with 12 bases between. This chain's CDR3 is CASSPERGSSYNEQFF. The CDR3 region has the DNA TGTGCCAGCTCACCGGAGAGGGGAAGCTCCTACAATGAGCAGTTCTTC.

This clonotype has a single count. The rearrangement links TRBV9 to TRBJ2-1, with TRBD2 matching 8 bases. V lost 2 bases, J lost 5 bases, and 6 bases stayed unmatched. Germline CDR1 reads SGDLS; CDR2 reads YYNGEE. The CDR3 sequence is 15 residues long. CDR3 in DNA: TGTGCCAGCAGCGTCAGCGGGAGTGTTAACAATGAGCAGTTCTTC. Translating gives CASSVSGSVNNEQFF.

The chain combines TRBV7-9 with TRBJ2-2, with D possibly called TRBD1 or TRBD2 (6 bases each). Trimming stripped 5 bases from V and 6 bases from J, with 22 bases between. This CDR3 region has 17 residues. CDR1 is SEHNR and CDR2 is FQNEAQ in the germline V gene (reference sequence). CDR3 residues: CASSRREGEVLAGELFF. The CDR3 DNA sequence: TGTGCCAGCAGCCGCCGCGAGGGGGAGGTTTTGGCCGGGGAGCTGTTTTTT.

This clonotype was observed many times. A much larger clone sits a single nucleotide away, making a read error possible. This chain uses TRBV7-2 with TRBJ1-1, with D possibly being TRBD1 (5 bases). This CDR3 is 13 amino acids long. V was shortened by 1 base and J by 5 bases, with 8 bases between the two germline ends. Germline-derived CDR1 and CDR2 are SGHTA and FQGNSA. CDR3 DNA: TGTGCCAGCAGCTTAGGGGGGAAAACTGAAGCTTTCTTT. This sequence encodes CASSLGGKTEAFF.

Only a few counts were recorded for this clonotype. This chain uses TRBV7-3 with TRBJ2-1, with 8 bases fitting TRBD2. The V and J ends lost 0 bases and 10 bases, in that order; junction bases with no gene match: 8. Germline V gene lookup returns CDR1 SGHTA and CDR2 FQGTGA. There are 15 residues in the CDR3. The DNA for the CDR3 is TGTGCCAGCAGCTTAACCGGGGGGGGCCGACGGGAGCAGTTCTTC. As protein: CASSLTGGGRREQFF.

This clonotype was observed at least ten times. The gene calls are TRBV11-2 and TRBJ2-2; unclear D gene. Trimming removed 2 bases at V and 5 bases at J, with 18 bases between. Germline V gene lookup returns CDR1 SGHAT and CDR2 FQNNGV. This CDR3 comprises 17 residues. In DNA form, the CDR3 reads TGTGCCAGCAGCTTATGGCAGGCGATCAAGAGGACCGGGGAGCTGTTTTTT. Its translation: CASSLWQAIKRTGELFF.

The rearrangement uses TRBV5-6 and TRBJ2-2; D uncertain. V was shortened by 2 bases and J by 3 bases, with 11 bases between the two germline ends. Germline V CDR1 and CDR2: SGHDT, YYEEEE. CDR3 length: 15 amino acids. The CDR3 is CASSFYRLDTGELFF. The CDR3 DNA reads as TGTGCCAGCAGCTTCTACAGACTCGACACCGGGGAGCTGTTTTTT.

The CDR3 DNA sequence: TGTGCCATCAGATGGACTAGCGGGGGGCAACCAGATACGCAGTATTTT. Protein product: CAIRWTSGGQPDTQYF. This chain uses TRBV10-3 with TRBJ2-3, with 14 bases lining up with TRBD2. V lost 6 bases, J lost 4 bases, and 6 bases stayed unmatched. From germline, CDR1 is ENHRY and CDR2 SYGVKD. This CDR3 spans 16 amino acids.

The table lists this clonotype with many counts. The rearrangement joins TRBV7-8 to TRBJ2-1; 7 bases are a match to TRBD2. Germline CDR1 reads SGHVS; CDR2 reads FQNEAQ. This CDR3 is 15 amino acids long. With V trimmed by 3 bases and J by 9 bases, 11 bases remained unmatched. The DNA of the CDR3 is TGTGCCAGCAGCTTCGGGGGGACCCCCGGCGGTGAGCAGTTCTTC. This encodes CASSFGGTPGGEQFF.

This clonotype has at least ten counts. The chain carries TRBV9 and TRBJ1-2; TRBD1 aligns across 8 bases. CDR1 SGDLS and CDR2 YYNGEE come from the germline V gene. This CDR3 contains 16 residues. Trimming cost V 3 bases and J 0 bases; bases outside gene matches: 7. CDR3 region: CASSGGQGVTNYGYTF. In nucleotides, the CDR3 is TGTGCCAGCAGCGGAGGACAGGGTGTCACTAACTATGGCTACACCTTC.

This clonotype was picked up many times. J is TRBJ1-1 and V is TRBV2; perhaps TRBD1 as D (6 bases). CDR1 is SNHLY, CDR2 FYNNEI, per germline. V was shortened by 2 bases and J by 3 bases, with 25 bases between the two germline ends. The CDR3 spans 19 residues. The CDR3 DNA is TGTGCCAGCAGTGAACTACTCCTGGACAGACCTGGTTTGGACACTGAAGCTTTCTTT. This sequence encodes CASSELLLDRPGLDTEAFF.

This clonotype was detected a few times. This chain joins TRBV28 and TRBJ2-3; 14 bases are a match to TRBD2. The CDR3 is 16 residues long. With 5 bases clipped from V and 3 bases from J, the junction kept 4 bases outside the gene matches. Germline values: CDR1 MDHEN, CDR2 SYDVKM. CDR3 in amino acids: CASSQGLAGVTDTQYF. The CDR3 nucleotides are TGTGCCAGCAGTCAGGGACTAGCGGGAGTTACAGATACGCAGTATTTT.

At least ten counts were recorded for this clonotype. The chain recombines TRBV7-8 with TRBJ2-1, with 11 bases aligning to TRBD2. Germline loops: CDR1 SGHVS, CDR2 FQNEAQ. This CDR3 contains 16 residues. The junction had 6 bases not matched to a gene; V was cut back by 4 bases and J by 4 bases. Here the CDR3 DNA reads TGTGCCAGCAGCTATTTCGGACTAGCGGGTTACAATGAGCAGTTCTTC. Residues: CASSYFGLAGYNEQFF. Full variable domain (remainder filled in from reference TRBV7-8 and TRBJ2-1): GAGVSQSPRYKVAKRGQDVALRCDPISGHVSLFWYQQALGQGPEFLTYFQNEAQLDKSGLPSDRFFAERPEGSVSTLKIQRTQQEDSAVYLCASSYFGLAGYNEQFFGPGTRLTVL.

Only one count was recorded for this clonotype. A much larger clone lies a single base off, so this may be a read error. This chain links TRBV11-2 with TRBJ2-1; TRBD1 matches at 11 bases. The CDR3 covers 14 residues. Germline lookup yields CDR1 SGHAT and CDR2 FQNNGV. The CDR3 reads CTSSAGQGDNEQFF. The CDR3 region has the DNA TGTACCAGCAGCGCGGGACAGGGGGACAATGAGCAGTTCTTC.